This T cell receptor (beta chain) was captured in a study of cytomegalovirus exposure and HLA in healthy donors. Whole-study findings and limits: Three CMV-associated chains were confirmed in vitro to be specific for CMV antigens.

Concerning this clone: Its antigen is not known.

Germline V gene lookup returns CDR1 GTSNPN and CDR2 SVGIG (reference sequence). This CDR3 comprises 15 residues. Losses at the gene ends were 0 bases for V and 2 bases for J; bases not matched to a gene: 5. PCR used 60 Vbeta primers and 13 Jbeta primers. Assay: immunoSEQ multiplex PCR; the TCRdb copy retains only in-frame clones and omits some. The data show 180,000 or so clones, more than 60% seen once. The sequence was collected from a man younger than 30 in good health and CMV-seronegative. Sequenced: PBMCs. The chain is built from TRBV30 and TRBJ2-7, with 9 bases fitting TRBD1. CDR3 DNA: TGTGCCTGGAGTGTACAACAGGGGGCGGCCTACGAGCAGTACTTC. This encodes CAWSVQQGAAYEQYF.